This T cell receptor beta chain was captured by sequencing in a study of long-term antiretroviral therapy in people with HIV. Study context: Of all samples, the earliest predate the 2015 immediate-ART recommendation by about a decade.

Germline V CDR1 and CDR2: SNHLY, FYNNEI. This CDR3 is built from 14 residues. With 3 bases clipped from V and 7 bases from J, the junction kept 6 bases outside the gene matches. At minimum, one pre-ART and two post-ART PBMC samples were obtained from each donor. With survey level as its setting, the immunoSEQ assay was v3.0. Assay: immunoSEQ multiplex PCR; the TCRdb copy retains only in-frame clones and omits some. The repertoire holds about 20,000 clones, with roughly 75% as singletons. This chain joins TRBV2 and TRBJ2-1, with 7 nucleotides matching TRBD1. This TCR was recovered from a woman aged 25 to 45 with HIV. This specimen was unsorted PBMCs, taken 2.9 years after starting antiretroviral therapy. The CDR3 sequence is CASSDIGGLNEQFF. The CDR3 nucleotides are TGTGCCAGCAGTGATATAGGGGGCTTGAATGAGCAGTTCTTC.